This T cell receptor beta chain was sequenced for a study of CD8+ T cells in alopecia areata. General study results and limits: There were also resident alphabeta T cells of normal skin sequenced in scalp samples. Alopecia totalis/universalis scalp especially showed more expanded CD8+ clones than normal scalp.

Sequencing used cDNA as its template, made by extracting RNA and reverse transcribing it. The method was immunoSEQ multiplex PCR; TCRdb's version includes in-frame clones alone and lacks a portion of them. The data contain about 30,000 clones, around 62% of them singletons. CDR3 length equals 14 residues. Trimming shortened V by 1 base and J by 6 bases, and 10 bases separated the two germline ends. Germline assignment: CDR1 MNHEY and CDR2 SMNVEV (reference sequence). The sample holds a few counts of this clone. Its antigen remains unknown. The chain is built from TRBV27 and TRBJ1-5; a possible D gene is TRBD1 (5 bases). The receptor was derived from a human donor with alopecia areata. Sequenced input: NKG2D-high CD8+ T cells sorted from blood. The CDR3 loop reads CASSLLRGGQPQHF. CDR3 nucleotides: TGTGCCAGCAGTTTATTGCGGGGCGGTCAGCCCCAGCATTTT.